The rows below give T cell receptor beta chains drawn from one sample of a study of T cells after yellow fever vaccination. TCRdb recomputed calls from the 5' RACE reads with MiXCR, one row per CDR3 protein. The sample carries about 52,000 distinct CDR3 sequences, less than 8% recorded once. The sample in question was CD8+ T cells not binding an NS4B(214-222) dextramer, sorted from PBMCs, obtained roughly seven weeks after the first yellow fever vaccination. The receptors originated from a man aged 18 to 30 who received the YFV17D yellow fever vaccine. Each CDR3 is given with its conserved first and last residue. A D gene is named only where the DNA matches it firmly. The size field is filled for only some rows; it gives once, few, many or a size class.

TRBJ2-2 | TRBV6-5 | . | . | CASSTGPITGELFF | TGTGCCAGCAGTACCGGGCCGATCACCGGGGAGCTGTTTTTT
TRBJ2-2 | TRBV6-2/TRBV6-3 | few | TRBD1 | CASSRLDRGPTGELFF | TGTGCCAGCAGTCGGCTCGACAGGGGACCCACCGGGGAGCTGTTTTTT
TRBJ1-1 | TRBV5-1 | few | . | CASSLGVEAFF | TGCGCCAGCAGCCTCGGAGTTGAAGCTTTCTTT
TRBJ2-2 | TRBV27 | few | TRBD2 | CASSGGLAGRSGTGELFF | TGTGCCAGCAGTGGGGGACTAGCGGGTAGGAGTGGCACCGGGGAGCTGTTTTTT
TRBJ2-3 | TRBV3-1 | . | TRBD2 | CASSPLAGTTSDTQYF | TGTGCCAGCAGCCCCTTAGCGGGGACCACCTCAGATACGCAGTATTTT
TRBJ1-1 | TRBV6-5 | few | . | CASSYLRGHTEAFF | TGTGCCAGCAGTTACCTTAGAGGACACACTGAAGCTTTCTTT
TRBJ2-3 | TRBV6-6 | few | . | CASSEDTQYF | TGTGCCAGCAGTGAGGATACGCAGTATTTT
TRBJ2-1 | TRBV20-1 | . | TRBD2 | CSARGLAGAINNEQFF | TGCAGTGCTAGGGGACTAGCGGGGGCCATTAACAATGAGCAGTTCTTC
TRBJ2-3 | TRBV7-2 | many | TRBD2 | CASSLSGADTDTQYF | TGTGCCAGCAGTCTTAGCGGGGCCGACACAGATACGCAGTATTTT
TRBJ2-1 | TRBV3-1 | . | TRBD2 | CASSQMGLAGRSSSYNEQFF | TGTGCCAGCAGCCAGATGGGACTAGCGGGGCGCTCGAGCTCCTACAATGAGCAGTTCTTC
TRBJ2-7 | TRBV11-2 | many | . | CASSLGAGPAYEQYF | TGTGCCAGCAGCTTAGGGGCAGGGCCCGCCTACGAGCAGTACTTC
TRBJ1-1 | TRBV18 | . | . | CASSPKGRFTEAFF | TGTGCCAGCTCACCGAAGGGGCGATTTACTGAAGCTTTCTTT
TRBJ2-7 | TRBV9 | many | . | CASSLAGDDYEQYF | TGTGCCAGCAGCTTAGCCGGGGATGACTACGAGCAGTACTTC
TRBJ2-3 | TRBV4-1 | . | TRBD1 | CASSQGPGGSGDTQYF | TGCGCCAGCAGCCAAGGGCCAGGGGGTAGTGGGGATACGCAGTATTTT
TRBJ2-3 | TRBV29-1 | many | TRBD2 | CSVEAGRGSTDTQYF | TGCAGCGTTGAGGCGGGGAGGGGTAGCACAGATACGCAGTATTTT
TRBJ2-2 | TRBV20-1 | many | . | CSAAGTTNTGELFF | TGCAGTGCCGCCGGGACAACTAACACCGGGGAGCTGTTTTTT
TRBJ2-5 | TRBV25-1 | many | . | CASSVGHEFPETQYF | TGTGCCAGCAGTGTGGGACACGAATTCCCAGAGACCCAGTACTTC
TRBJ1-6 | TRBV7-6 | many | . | CASSTRVGNSPLHF | TGTGCCAGCAGCACCAGGGTGGGGAATTCACCCCTCCACTTT
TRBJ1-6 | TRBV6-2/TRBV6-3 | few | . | CASSSAGTSRYNSPLHF | TGTGCCAGCAGTTCCGCCGGGACTTCCCGGTATAATTCACCCCTCCACTTT
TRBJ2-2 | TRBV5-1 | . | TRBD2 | CASSLALAGNANTGELFF | TGCGCCAGCAGCTTGGCATTAGCGGGGAACGCGAACACCGGGGAGCTGTTTTTT
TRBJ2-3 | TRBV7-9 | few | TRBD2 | CASSIAGGTTDTQYF | TGTGCCAGCAGTATAGCGGGGGGAACCACAGATACGCAGTATTTT
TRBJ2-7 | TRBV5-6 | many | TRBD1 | CASSLALGTATLYEQYF | TGTGCCAGCAGCTTGGCCTTGGGGACAGCTACTCTCTACGAGCAGTACTTC
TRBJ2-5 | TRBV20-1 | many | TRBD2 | CSARVGRVTETQYF | TGCAGTGCTAGAGTTGGGAGGGTCACAGAGACCCAGTACTTC
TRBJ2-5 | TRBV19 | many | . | CASRKETAETQYF | TGTGCCAGTAGGAAAGAAACGGCAGAGACCCAGTACTTC
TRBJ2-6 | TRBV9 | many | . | CASSPSGNVLTF | TGTGCCAGCAGCCCCTCCGGCAACGTCCTGACTTTC
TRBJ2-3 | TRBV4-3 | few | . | CASSQDPPDAWQPLTDTQYF | TGCGCCAGCAGCCAAGACCCCCCTGACGCCTGGCAGCCCCTCACAGATACGCAGTATTTT
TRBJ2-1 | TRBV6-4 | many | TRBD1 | CASSEKAGGINEQFF | TGTGCCAGCAGTGAGAAGGCAGGGGGCATCAATGAGCAGTTCTTC
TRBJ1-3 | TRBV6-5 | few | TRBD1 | CASSYLGQGEGNTIYF | TGTGCCAGCAGTTACCTGGGACAGGGGGAAGGAAACACCATATATTTT
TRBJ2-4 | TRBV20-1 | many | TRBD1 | CSARQTGENIQYF | TGCAGTGCTCGACAGACAGGGGAAAACATTCAGTACTTC
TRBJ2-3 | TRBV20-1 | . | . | CSAREENTDTQYF | TGCAGTGCTAGAGAGGAAAACACAGATACGCAGTATTTT
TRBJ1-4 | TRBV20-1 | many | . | CSARGAGYETNEKLFF | TGCAGTGCTAGAGGGGCGGGGTACGAGACTAATGAAAAACTGTTTTTT
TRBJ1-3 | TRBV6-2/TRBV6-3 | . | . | CASRPMESSGNTIYF | TGTGCCAGCCGACCGATGGAGAGCTCTGGAAACACCATATATTTT
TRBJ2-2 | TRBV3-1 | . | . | CASSQPETVQNTGELFF | TGTGCCAGCAGCCAACCTGAGACGGTTCAGAACACCGGGGAGCTGTTTTTT
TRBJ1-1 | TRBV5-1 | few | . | CASGYGGTEAFF | TGCGCCAGCGGATACGGGGGCACTGAAGCTTTCTTT
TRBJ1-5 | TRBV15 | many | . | CATSKSGTPGQPQHF | TGTGCCACCAGCAAATCCGGTACACCGGGTCAGCCCCAGCATTTT
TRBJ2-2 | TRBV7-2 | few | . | CASSFLFPGVNGELFF | TGTGCCAGCAGCTTCCTCTTCCCAGGGGTTAACGGGGAGCTGTTTTTT
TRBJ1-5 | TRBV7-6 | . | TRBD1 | CASSPGQGGFPSNQPQHF | TGTGCCAGCAGCCCGGGACAGGGTGGGTTTCCGAGCAATCAGCCCCAGCATTTT
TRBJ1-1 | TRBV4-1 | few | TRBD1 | CASSQSGTGHTEAFF | TGCGCCAGCAGCCAAAGCGGGACAGGGCACACTGAAGCTTTCTTT
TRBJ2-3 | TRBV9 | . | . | CASGPNSDTQYF | TGTGCCAGCGGACCCAATTCAGATACGCAGTATTTT
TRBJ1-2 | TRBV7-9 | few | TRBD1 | CASSSGTAYGYTF | TGTGCCAGCAGCTCCGGGACAGCCTATGGCTACACCTTC
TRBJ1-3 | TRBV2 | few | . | CASIPQPSDSGNTIYF | TGTGCCAGCATTCCCCAGCCAAGCGACTCTGGAAACACCATATATTTT
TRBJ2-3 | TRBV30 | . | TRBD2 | CAWSVGLLAGGGTDTQYF | TGTGCCTGGAGTGTTGGGCTGCTAGCGGGGGGTGGCACAGATACGCAGTATTTT
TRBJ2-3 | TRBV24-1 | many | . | CATSDLQESPGHQYF | TGTGCCACCAGTGATTTGCAAGAAAGCCCGGGACATCAGTATTTT
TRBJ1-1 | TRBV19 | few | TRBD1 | CASKDRLLGGTEAFF | TGTGCCAGCAAGGACAGGCTTCTGGGGGGCACTGAAGCTTTCTTT
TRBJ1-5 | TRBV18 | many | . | CASSPRGRRSNQPQHF | TGTGCCAGCTCACCTCGAGGGCGGCGGAGCAATCAGCCCCAGCATTTT